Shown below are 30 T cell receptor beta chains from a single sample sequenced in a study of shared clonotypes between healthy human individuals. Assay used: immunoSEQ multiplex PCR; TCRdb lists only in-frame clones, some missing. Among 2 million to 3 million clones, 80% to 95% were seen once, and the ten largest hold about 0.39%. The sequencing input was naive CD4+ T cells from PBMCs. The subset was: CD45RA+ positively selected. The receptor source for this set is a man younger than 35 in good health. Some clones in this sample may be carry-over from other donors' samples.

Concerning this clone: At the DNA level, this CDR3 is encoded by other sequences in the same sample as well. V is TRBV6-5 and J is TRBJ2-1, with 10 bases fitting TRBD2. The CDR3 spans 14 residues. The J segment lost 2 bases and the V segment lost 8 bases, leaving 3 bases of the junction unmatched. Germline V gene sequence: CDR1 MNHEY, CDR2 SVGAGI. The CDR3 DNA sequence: TGTGCCAGCGGCACTAGCGGGACCTACAATGAGCAGTTCTTC. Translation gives CASGTSGTYNEQFF.

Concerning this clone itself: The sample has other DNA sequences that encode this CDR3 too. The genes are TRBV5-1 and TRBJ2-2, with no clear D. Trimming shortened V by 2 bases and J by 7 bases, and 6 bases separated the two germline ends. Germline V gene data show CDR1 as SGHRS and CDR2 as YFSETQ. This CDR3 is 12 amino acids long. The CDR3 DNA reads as TGCGCCAGCAGCTTAAGTTACGGGGAGCTGTTTTTT. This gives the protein CASSLSYGELFF.

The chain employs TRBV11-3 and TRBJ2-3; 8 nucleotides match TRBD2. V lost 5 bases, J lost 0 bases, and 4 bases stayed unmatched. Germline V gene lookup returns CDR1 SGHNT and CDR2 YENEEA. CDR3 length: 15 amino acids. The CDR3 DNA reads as TGTGCCAGCAGCCTTCGGGAGGGGAGCACAGATACGCAGTATTTT. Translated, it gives CASSLREGSTDTQYF.

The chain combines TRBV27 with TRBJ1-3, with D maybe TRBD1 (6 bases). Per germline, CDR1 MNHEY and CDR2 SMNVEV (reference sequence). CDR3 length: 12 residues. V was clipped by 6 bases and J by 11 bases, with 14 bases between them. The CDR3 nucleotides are TGTGCCAGCAGCGCCTCACAGGGCCCCATATATTTT. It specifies CASSASQGPIYF.

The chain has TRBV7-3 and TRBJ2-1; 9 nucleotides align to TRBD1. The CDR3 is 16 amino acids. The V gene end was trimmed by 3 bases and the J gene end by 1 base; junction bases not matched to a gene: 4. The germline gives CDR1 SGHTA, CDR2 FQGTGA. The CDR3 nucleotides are TGTGCCAGCAGCTTGATCGGGACAGGGTCCTACAATGAGCAGTTCTTC. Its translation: CASSLIGTGSYNEQFF.

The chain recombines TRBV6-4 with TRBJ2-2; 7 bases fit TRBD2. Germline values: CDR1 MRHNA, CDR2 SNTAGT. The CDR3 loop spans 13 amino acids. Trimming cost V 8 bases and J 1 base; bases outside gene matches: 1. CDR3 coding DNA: TGTGCCAGCGCGGGAGAGAACACCGGGGAGCTGTTTTTT. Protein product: CASAGENTGELFF.

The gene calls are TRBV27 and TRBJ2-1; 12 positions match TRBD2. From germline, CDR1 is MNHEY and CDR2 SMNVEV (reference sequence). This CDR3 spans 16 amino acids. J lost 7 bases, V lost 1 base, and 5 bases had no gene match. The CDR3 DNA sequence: TGTGCCAGCAGTTTATGGCCTAGCGGGAGGGCTAATGAGCAGTTCTTC. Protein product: CASSLWPSGRANEQFF.

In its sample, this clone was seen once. DNA of the CDR3: TGTGCCAGCAGTTACTTCGTAGGGGAGATCACCGGGGAGCTGTTTTTT. Protein product: CASSYFVGEITGELFF. This rearrangement joins TRBV6-5 to TRBJ2-2, with D perhaps assigned TRBD1 or TRBD2 (5 bases each). CDR3 length: 16 residues. V lost 1 base, J lost 4 bases, and 13 bases lay in between. Germline assignment: CDR1 MNHEY and CDR2 SVGAGI.

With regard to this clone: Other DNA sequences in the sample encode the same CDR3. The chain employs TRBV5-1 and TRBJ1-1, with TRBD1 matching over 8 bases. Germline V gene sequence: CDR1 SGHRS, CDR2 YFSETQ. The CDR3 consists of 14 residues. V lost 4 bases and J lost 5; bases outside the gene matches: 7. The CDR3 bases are TGCGCCAGCAGCCCTGACAGGGGAGGGACTGAAGCTTTCTTT. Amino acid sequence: CASSPDRGGTEAFF.

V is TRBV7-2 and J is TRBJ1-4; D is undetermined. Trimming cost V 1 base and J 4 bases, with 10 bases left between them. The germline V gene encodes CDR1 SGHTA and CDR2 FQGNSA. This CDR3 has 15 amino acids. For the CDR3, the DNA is TGTGCCAGCAGCTTAGGGGGAGCGGGTAATGAAAAACTGTTTTTT. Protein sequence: CASSLGGAGNEKLFF.

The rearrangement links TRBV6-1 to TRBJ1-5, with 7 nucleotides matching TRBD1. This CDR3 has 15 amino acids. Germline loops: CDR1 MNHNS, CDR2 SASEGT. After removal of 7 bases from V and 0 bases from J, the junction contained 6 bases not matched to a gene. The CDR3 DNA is TGTGCCAGCACCGGACAGGCTTATAGCAATCAGCCCCAGCATTTT. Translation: CASTGQAYSNQPQHF.

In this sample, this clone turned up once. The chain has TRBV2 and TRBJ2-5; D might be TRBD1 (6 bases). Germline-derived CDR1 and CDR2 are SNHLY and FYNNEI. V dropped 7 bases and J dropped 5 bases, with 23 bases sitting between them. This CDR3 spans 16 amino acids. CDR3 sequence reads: CASIIDQGREAETQYF. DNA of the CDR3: TGTGCCAGCATAATAGATCAGGGGCGCGAAGCGGAGACCCAGTACTTC.

This chain's CDR3 is CATSRLRDTQYF. The CDR3 DNA reads as TGTGCCACCAGCAGACTTAGGGATACGCAGTATTTT. J is TRBJ2-3 and V is TRBV15; D gene ambiguous. Germline V gene sequence: CDR1 LNHNV, CDR2 YYDKDF (reference sequence). CDR3 length: 12 residues. The V end was cut by 2 bases, the J end by 6 bases, with 6 bases between.

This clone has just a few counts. Here the CDR3 reads CATSARRLITAPEQYF. The CDR3 bases are TGTGCCACCAGCGCTCGGCGGCTTATAACTGCCCCCGAGCAGTACTTC. The chain recombines TRBV15 with TRBJ2-7; D remains unclear. V dropped 5 bases and J dropped 6 bases, with 23 bases sitting between them. CDR3 size: 16 residues. Germline-derived CDR1 and CDR2 are LNHNV and YYDKDF (reference sequence).

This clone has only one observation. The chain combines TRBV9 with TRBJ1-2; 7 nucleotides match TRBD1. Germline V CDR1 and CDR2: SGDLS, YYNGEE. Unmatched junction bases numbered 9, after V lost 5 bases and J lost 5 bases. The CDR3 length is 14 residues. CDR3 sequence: CASRGIGTVYGYTF. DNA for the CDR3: TGTGCCAGCAGGGGGATTGGGACAGTTTATGGCTACACCTTC.

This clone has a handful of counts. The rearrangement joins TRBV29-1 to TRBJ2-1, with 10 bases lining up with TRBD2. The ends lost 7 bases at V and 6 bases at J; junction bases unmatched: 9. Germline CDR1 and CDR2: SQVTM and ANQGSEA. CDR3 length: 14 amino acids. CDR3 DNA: TGCAGCGCCACGTCTAGCGGGAGCTTCAATGAGCAGTTCTTC. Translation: CSATSSGSFNEQFF.

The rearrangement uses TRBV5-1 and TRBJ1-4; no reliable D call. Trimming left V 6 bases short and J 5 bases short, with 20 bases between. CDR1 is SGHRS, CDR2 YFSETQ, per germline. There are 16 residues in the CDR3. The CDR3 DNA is TGCGCCAGCACGTCCGGGGATCGAGTTTTGAATGAAAAACTGTTTTTT. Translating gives CASTSGDRVLNEKLFF. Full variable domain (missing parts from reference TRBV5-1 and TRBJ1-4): KAGVTQTPRYLIKTRGQQVTLSCSPISGHRSVSWYQQTPGQGLQFLFEYFSETQRNKGNFPGRFSGRQFSNSRSEMNVSTLELGDSALYLCASTSGDRVLNEKLFFGSGTQLSVL.

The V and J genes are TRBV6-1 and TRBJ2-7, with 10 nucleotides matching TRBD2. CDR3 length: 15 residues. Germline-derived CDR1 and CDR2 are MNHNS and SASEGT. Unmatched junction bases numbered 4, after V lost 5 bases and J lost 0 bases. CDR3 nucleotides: TGTGCCAGCAGTAGTAGCGGGAGGCCCTCCTACGAGCAGTACTTC. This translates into CASSSSGRPSYEQYF.

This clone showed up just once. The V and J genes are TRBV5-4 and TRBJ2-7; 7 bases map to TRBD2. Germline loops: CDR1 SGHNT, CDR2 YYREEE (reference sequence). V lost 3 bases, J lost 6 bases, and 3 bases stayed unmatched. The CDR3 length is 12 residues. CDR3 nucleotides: TGTGCCAGCAGCTGGGGGGGTGTCGAGCAGTACTTC. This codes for CASSWGGVEQYF. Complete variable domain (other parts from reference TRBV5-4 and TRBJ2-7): ETGVTQSPTHLIKTRGQQVTLRCSSQSGHNTVSWYQQALGQGPQFIFQYYREEENGRGNFPPRFSGLQFPNYSSELNVNALELDDSALYLCASSWGGVEQYFGPGTRLTVT.

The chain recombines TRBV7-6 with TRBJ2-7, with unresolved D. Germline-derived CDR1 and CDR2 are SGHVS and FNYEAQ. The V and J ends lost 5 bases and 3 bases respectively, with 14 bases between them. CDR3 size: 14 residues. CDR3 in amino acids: CASSPRVFSYEQYF. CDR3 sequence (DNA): TGTGCCAGCAGCCCCCGGGTTTTTAGCTACGAGCAGTACTTC. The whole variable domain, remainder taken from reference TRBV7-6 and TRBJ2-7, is GAGVSQSPRYKVTKRGQDVALRCDPISGHVSLYWYRQALGQGPEFLTYFNYEAQQDKSGLPNDRFSAERPEGSISTLTIQRTEQRDSAMYRCASSPRVFSYEQYFGPGTRLTVT.

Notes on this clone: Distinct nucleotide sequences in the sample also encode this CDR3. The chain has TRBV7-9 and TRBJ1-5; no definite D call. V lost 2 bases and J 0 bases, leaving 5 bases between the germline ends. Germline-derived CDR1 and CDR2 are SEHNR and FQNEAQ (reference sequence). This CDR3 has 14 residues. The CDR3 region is CASSLKGSNQPQHF. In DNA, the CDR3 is TGTGCCAGCAGCTTAAAGGGTAGCAATCAGCCCCAGCATTTT.

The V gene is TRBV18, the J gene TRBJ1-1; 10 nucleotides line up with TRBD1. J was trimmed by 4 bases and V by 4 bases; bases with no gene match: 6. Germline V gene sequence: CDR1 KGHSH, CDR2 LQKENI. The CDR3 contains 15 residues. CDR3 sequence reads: CASSRQGASGTEAFF. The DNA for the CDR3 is TGTGCCAGCTCACGACAGGGGGCCTCGGGCACTGAAGCTTTCTTT.

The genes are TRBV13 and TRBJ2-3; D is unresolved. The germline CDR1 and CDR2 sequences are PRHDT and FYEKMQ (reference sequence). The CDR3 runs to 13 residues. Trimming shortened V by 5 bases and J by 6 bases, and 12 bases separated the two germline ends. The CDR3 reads CASSRFVVDTQYF. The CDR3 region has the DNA TGTGCCAGCAGCCGGTTTGTAGTGGATACGCAGTATTTT. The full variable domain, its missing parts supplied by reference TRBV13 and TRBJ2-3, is AAGVIQSPRHLIKEKRETATLKCYPIPRHDTVYWYQQGPGQDPQFLISFYEKMQSDKGSIPDRFSAQQFSDYHSELNMSSLELGDSALYFCASSRFVVDTQYFGPGTRLTVL.

The CDR3 DNA sequence: TGTGCCAGCGGCATCGGCAGTGTCAGGGGGACCCAGTACTTC. Translation: CASGIGSVRGTQYF. V gene TRBV28 combines with J gene TRBJ2-5, with D possibly matching TRBD1 (6 bases). This CDR3 spans 14 amino acids. Trimming shortened V by 8 bases and J by 7 bases, and 20 bases separated the two germline ends. From germline, CDR1 is MDHEN and CDR2 SYDVKM.

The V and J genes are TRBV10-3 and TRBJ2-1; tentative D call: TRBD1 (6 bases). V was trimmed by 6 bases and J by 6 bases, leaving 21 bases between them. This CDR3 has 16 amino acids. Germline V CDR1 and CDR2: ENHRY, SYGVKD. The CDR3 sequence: CAISRTGQFQFNEQFF. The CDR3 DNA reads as TGTGCCATCAGCAGAACGGGACAATTCCAATTCAATGAGCAGTTCTTC.

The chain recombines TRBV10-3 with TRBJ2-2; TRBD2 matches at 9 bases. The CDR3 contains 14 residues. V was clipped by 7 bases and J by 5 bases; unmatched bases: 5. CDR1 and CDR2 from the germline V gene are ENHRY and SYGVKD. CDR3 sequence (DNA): TGTGCCATCACCCAGCGGGAGGTAACCGGGGAGCTGTTTTTT. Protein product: CAITQREVTGELFF.

The CDR3 loop reads CASSLRGGRAVGYGYTF. The CDR3 DNA follows: TGTGCCAGCAGCCTCCGGGGGGGGCGGGCCGTTGGCTATGGCTACACCTTC. The rearrangement joins TRBV11-2 to TRBJ1-2; D is perhaps TRBD1 (6 bases). Germline V gene sequence: CDR1 SGHAT, CDR2 FQNNGV. The CDR3 is 17 amino acids. Trimming stripped 5 bases from V and 4 bases from J, with 23 bases between. The complete variable domain, with remaining parts taken from reference TRBV11-2 and TRBJ1-2, reads EAGVAQSPRYKIIEKRQSVAFWCNPISGHATLYWYQQILGQGPKLLIQFQNNGVVDDSQLPKDRFSAERLKGVDSTLKIQPAKLEDSAVYLCASSLRGGRAVGYGYTFGSGTRLTVV.

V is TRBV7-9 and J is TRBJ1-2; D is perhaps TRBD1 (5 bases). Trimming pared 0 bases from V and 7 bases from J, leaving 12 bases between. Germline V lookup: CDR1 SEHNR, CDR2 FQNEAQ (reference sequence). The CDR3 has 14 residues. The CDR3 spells CASSLAREDLGYTF. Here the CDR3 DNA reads TGTGCCAGCAGCTTAGCCAGGGAAGATCTTGGCTACACCTTC. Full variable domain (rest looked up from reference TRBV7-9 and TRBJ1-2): DTGVSQNPRHKITKRGQNVTFRCDPISEHNRLYWYRQTLGQGPEFLTYFQNEAQLEKSRLLSDRFSAERPKGSFSTLEIQRTEQGDSAMYLCASSLAREDLGYTFGSGTRLTVV.

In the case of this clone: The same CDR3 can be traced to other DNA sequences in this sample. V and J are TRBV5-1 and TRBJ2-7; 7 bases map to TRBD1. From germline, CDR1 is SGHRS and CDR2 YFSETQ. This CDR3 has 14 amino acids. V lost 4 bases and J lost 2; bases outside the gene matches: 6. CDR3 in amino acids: CASSLTGLPYEQYF. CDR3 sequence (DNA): TGCGCCAGCAGCCTGACAGGGTTGCCCTACGAGCAGTACTTC.

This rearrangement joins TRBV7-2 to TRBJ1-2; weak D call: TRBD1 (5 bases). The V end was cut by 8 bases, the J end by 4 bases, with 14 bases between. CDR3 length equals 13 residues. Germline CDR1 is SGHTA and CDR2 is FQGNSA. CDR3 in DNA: TGTGCCAGCCGAGGCGACAGCCTCTATGGCTACACCTTC. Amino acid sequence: CASRGDSLYGYTF.